The rows below give T cell receptor beta chains drawn from one sample of a study of OX40 agonist ivuxolimab in advanced cancers. Profiling relied on immunoSEQ multiplex PCR, and the TCRdb table lists in-frame clones only, not all of them. The sample has about 83,000 clones, roughly 88% seen once. The specimen comprised CD4+ or CD8+ T cells sorted from blood, sampled in a trial of the OX40 agonist ivuxolimab. Every receptor here comes from an adult with an advanced solid tumor such as melanoma, head and neck, liver or kidney cancer. Each CDR3 is given with its conserved first and last residue. A D gene is named only where the DNA matches it firmly. Where a row states a size, it is once, few, many or the class of an expanded clone; other rows omit it.

cdr3_nt cdr3_aa d_call cdr3_length v_call clone_size j_call
TGTGCCAGCAGTGGGGACAACTATGGCTACACCTTC CASSGDNYGYTF - 12 TRBV2 - TRBJ1-2
TGTGCCACATCCTCAGGACAGGGGGACGGGCCCCAGCATTTT CATSSGQGDGPQHF TRBD1 14 TRBV10-3 - TRBJ1-5
TGTGCCAGCAGTTTGACTAGTCAAAGCAATGAGCAGTTCTTC CASSLTSQSNEQFF - 14 TRBV27 - TRBJ2-1
TGTGCCAGCAGCTTGATGAACACTGAAGCTTTCTTT CASSLMNTEAFF - 12 TRBV5-8 - TRBJ1-1
TGTGCCAGCAGCTCTGAGGGAACTACGCAGTATTTT CASSSEGTTQYF - 12 TRBV7-2 - TRBJ2-3
TGTGCCAGCAGTGATGATCAGCCCCAGCATTTT CASSDDQPQHF - 11 TRBV6-1 - TRBJ1-5
TGCAGTGGGGGGCGGGTCGAGACCCAGTACTTC CSGGRVETQYF - 11 TRBV20-1 - TRBJ2-5
TGTGCCAGCAGTGCAGGGGCGATGGGCAATCAGCCCCAGCATTTT CASSAGAMGNQPQHF - 15 TRBV2 few TRBJ1-5
TGCGCCAGCAGCTCACCCCCGAGGGAGGTAGAGACCCAGTACTTC CASSSPPREVETQYF - 15 TRBV5-1 - TRBJ2-5
TGTGCCAGCGGACAGATGAACACTGAAGCTTTCTTT CASGQMNTEAFF - 12 TRBV7-8 few TRBJ1-1
TGTGCCAGCTCACCTTTTGGAGGGAACCAGCCCCAGCATTTT CASSPFGGNQPQHF - 14 TRBV18 - TRBJ1-5
TGTGCCAGCAGTGTCTCGGGTTTCTACAATGAGCAGTTCTTC CASSVSGFYNEQFF - 14 TRBV6-1 - TRBJ2-1
TGTGCCAGCAGGACAAGGCGGGGGTTGAACACCATATATTTT CASRTRRGLNTIYF - 14 TRBV6-5 - TRBJ1-3
TGTGCCAGCAGTTTTCCGGGACAGGGAAGTGTGCGGACTGAAGCTTTCTTT CASSFPGQGSVRTEAFF TRBD1 17 TRBV28 - TRBJ1-1
TGTGCCAGTAGTACTACAGGGGACAGCTCCTACGAGCAGTACTTC CASSTTGDSSYEQYF TRBD1 15 TRBV19 - TRBJ2-7